This TCR beta chain was recorded in a study of T cells in Graves' hyperthyroidism and ophthalmopathy (dated by TCRdb to the late 2010s). With regard to the full study: TCR V-J signatures able to tell the groups apart were searched for in a discovery cohort of some 100 patients, of whom around 43 had Graves' ophthalmopathy and roughly 58 had stable Graves' hyperthyroidism. Prospective prediction of ophthalmopathy was tested in an independent validation cohort of about 19 hyperthyroidism patients and 15 to 17 patients who later progressed to ophthalmopathy. Following sampling, methimazole starting at 30 mg daily was given to hyperthyroidism patients, and high-dose intravenous methylprednisolone was given to ophthalmopathy patients. In addition, the study compared T-cell repertoires in thyroid tissue and in blood from six Graves' hyperthyroidism patients. For training and testing, the 100 or so patients in the discovery cohort were randomly divided in a 7:3 ratio. The paper describes TCR Vbeta CDR3 sequencing of 140 or so peripheral blood samples, made up of some 40 ophthalmopathy patients, over 70 hyperthyroidism patients and some 17 progressor patients. General study outcomes and caveats: During validation, the model predicted progression to ophthalmopathy a median of around 7 months ahead of onset, with just under 71% sensitivity and about 72% specificity. Most expanded thyroid clonotypes (frequency above 0.001) were also found in blood, which suggests that blood repertoires may mirror thyroid immune responses. Sample size was not statistically predetermined, and blinding of investigators to group allocation was not performed. Ophthalmopathy was separated from stable hyperthyroidism by a 13 V-J signature model, with approximately 90% sensitivity and approximately 84% specificity obtained in cross-validation and 80%/75% obtained in testing.

Inclusive of the bounding cysteine and phenylalanine, the CDR3 is 13 residues long. CDR3 DNA only is kept here, 39 bases in frame from base 1. V and J lose 6 bases and 5 bases, and a span of 14 bases separates them. CDR1 and CDR2, per the germline V gene, are MNHEY and SVGAGI. TCR beta CDR3 regions were amplified from RNA transcripts. A first-round RT-PCR of the TCR CDR3 used the HTBI primer set with the Qiagen OneStep RT-PCR kit. The libraries were constructed in a second round of multiplex PCR and then size-selected and purified. Sequencing of the libraries was done on an Illumina HiSeq2000 using paired-end 100 bp reads. The original methods were these. SOAPnuke was used to process the raw data, removing reads that contained adapters or uncalled bases, had a mean Phred below 15, or lacked an exact match to the constant primer or identifier. High-quality paired reads were merged with COPE v1.2.5, and unique nucleotide sequences were defined as clonotypes. MiTCR v1.1 was used to align the clonotypes against IMGT TRBV, TRBD and TRBJ reference segments. Only V-J combinations with frequency above 0.0001, covering roughly 99% of repertoires, were analysed. A TCS score was defined as the ratio of F50 (clonal expansion) to E x V (chaos), with BLOSUM62-based TCRdist applied between CDR3 peptides within each V-J. Welch's t-statistics and random forest reduced 514 V-J features to 13, which were used in a naive Bayes classifier (R e1071). Thyroid-blood repertoire similarity was quantified with the Morisita-Horn index. In TCRdb, the public reads were trimmed at Q25 with fastp and aligned with MiXCR, with productive beta chains retained. CDR3 protein duplicates are merged, each entry listing the most common genes and DNA. The authors' filters were not applied to this entry. Within this sample are more than 550,000 distinct CDR3 sequences, with about 45% of them counted one time only. The ten largest clones capture about 7% of the sample.

This clonotype was picked up a small number of times. Its specific antigen is unknown. Base qualities are missing; no much larger clone stands one base away. Exclusion was applied to patients with uncontrolled infections, other autoimmune diseases, pregnancy or lactation. Diagnoses relied on clinical symptoms, serum thyroxine and TRAb, thyroid ultrasound and orbital computed tomography. Trizol reagent was used to extract total RNA, and RNA quality was then checked on an Agilent 2100 Bioanalyzer. Material: peripheral blood or thyroid tissue (not recorded which). The TCR comes from an adult man with Graves' disease, either hyperthyroidism or ophthalmopathy (not recorded which). The chain couples TRBV6-5 to TRBJ2-7; 6 matching bases give a weak D call of TRBD1. The CDR3 amino acid sequence is: CASRKQGENEQYF. The nucleotide sequence reads as follows: TGTGCCAGCAGGAAACAGGGAGAGAACGAGCAGTACTTC.